One and the same sample provided the 5 T cell receptor beta chains below, sequenced in a study of shared clonotypes between healthy human individuals. Here immunoSEQ multiplex PCR was the method, and the copy in TCRdb shows in-frame clones only, minus some. The sample carries fewer than 1.8 million clones, about 98.5% recorded once. Sequencing was done on a sample of naive CD4+ T cells sorted from blood. Subset defined: CD45RA+ positively selected. These receptor sequences come from a young man in good health.

The genes are TRBV7-9 and TRBJ2-3; D call uncertain. The length of the CDR3 is 15 residues. CDR1 is SEHNR, CDR2 FQNEAQ, per germline (reference sequence). V was pared by 1 base and J by 0 bases, with 8 bases between. The CDR3: CASSLDGFSTDTQYF. As DNA, the CDR3 is TGTGCCAGCAGCTTAGACGGCTTTAGCACAGATACGCAGTATTTT.

The gene calls are TRBV5-4 and TRBJ1-2; no firm D call. The CDR3 sequence is 14 residues long. Trimming took 5 bases from V and 2 from J, leaving 13 bases between them. The germline V gene encodes CDR1 SGHNT and CDR2 YYREEE (reference sequence). For the CDR3, the DNA is TGTGCCAGCAGTATAGTACAGACCAACTATGGCTACACCTTC. This encodes CASSIVQTNYGYTF.

This clone was seen once. The chain is built from TRBV7-7 and TRBJ2-6; 10 nucleotides line up with TRBD1. The germline CDR1 and CDR2 sequences are SSHAT and FNYEAQ (reference sequence). V lost 5 bases and J lost 1; bases outside the gene matches: 5. There are 17 residues in the CDR3. The CDR3 is CASSRSDRGSGANVLTF. The CDR3 DNA is TGTGCCAGCAGCAGATCGGACAGGGGGTCTGGGGCCAACGTCCTGACTTTC.

This clone was seen just once. Other DNA sequences in the sample encode the same CDR3. The chain joins TRBV18 to TRBJ1-1; 7 positions match TRBD1. V shed 3 bases and J 2 bases; nucleotides not matched to a gene: 3. The CDR3 extends over 14 amino acids. Germline-derived CDR1 and CDR2 are KGHSH and LQKENI. Here the CDR3 DNA reads TGTGCCAGCTCACCCGACAGGGTAAACACTGAAGCTTTCTTT. It codes for CASSPDRVNTEAFF.

The chain is built from TRBV28 and TRBJ2-7; no definite D call. Germline CDR1 and CDR2: MDHEN and SYDVKM. The V end was cut by 2 bases, the J end by 4 bases, with 9 bases between. CDR3 length equals 13 residues. In DNA form, the CDR3 reads TGTGCCAGCAGTTTAACCTTACGGTACGAGCAGTACTTC. Translation gives CASSLTLRYEQYF.